This TCR beta chain was found in a study of Ad26.COV2.S vaccination and SARS-CoV-2 variants. As for the study in general: The donor participated in the COV1001 trial, in its Ad26.COV2.S arm. Ad26.COV2.S was injected intramuscularly once or twice, 56 days apart.

Generated by immunoSEQ multiplex PCR, the TCRdb table keeps only in-frame clones and is missing some. The repertoire holds roughly 320,000 clones, with 85% as singletons. Described treatment: around 19 received Ad26.COV2.S at low or high dose, single or two shots; about 5 received placebo; per-sample allocation not given. Collection of samples fell on day 63 after the first vaccine or placebo injection. Donation was by an adult aged 18-55 years who was in Boston. Findings and caveats of the study: The study found higher spike-specific TCR breadth in vaccine than placebo recipients.

This clone was counted between two and nine times. The target antigen is unknown. The origin of this receptor is a person aged 18 to 65 who received the Ad26.COV2.S COVID-19 vaccine or a placebo. The starting material was peripheral blood, obtained in a trial of Ad26.COV2.S vaccine versus placebo.

DNA for the CDR3: TGTGCCAGCAGTGATCGACTGACAGGCGACTACTATGGCTACACCTTC. Protein product: CASSDRLTGDYYGYTF. The chain combines TRBV6-1 with TRBJ1-2; D might be TRBD1 (6 bases). Between the trimmed V and J ends, which lost 3 bases and 3 bases, there was a span of 17 bases. Germline CDR1 MNHNS, CDR2 SASEGT. The CDR3 covers 16 residues.